A single T cell receptor (beta chain) is shown here with its context. This record belongs to a study of cytomegalovirus exposure and HLA in healthy donors. TCRdb's copy holds only in-frame clones and misses some; the assay was immunoSEQ multiplex PCR. The profile shows about 170,000 clones, roughly 90% of them singletons. V lost 6 bases and J 7 bases, leaving 13 bases between the germline ends. The CDR3 has 13 residues. CDR1 and CDR2 from the germline V gene are MNHEY and SMNVEV (reference sequence). Sequenced material: PBMCs. The chain employs TRBV27 and TRBJ1-5; D is possibly TRBD1 (5 bases). This sequence originates from a man aged 18 to 30 in good health and CMV-seropositive. The CDR3 DNA follows: TGTGCCAGCAGCCCGGGGAGGGACCAGCCCCAGCATTTT. Protein product: CASSPGRDQPQHF.